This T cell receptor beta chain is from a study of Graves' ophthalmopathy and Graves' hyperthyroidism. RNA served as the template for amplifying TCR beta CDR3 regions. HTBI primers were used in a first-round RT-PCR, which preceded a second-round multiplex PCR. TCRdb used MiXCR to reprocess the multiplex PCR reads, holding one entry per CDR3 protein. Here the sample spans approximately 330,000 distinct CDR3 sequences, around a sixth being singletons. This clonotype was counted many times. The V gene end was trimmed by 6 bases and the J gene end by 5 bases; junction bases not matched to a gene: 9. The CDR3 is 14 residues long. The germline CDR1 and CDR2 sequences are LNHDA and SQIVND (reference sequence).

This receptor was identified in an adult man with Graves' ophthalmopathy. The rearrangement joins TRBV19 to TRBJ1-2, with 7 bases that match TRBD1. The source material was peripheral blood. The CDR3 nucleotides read TGTGCCAGTAGCACCGACAGGGTGGAGTATGGCTACACCTTC. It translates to CASSTDRVEYGYTF.